This T cell receptor beta chain came from a study of CD8 T cells in ankylosing spondylitis. The CDR3 contains 15 residues. In germline, CDR1 is SQVTM, CDR2 ANQGSEA. The V end was cut by 0 bases, the J end by 1 base, with 13 bases between. For this clonotype: Its antigen is unknown.

Study-wide findings and caveats: The authors found the disease-linked clones to be CD8+ and relatively rare in peripheral blood. In ankylosing spondylitis blood, a motif of eight highly homologous TCR beta variants appeared characteristic.

One entry per CDR3 protein results from TCRdb running MiXCR on the 5' RACE reads. The sample holds a few hundred thousand distinct CDR3 sequences, around 17% seen once. This chain joins TRBV29-1 and TRBJ2-7; D unclear. The receptor was derived from a male donor with ankylosing spondylitis. The sample taken for sequencing was blood, either unsorted or a sorted T cell fraction (not recorded which). CDR3 sequence (DNA): TGCAGCGTTGAAGATCTTGCGCTCGGGTCCTACGAGCAGTACTTC. It encodes CSVEDLALGSYEQYF.